This entry lists 6 T cell receptor beta chains sequenced from one sample in a study of regulatory T cells in long-lasting Graves disease. Sample time point: persistent/refractory GD, antithyroid drugs over 5 years with positive TRAb. There was RNA extracted from PBMCs, and the TCR library was made from it. Arm-PCR of CDR3 regions and iRepertoire HTBI primers were the basis on which TCR beta libraries were built. TCRdb processed the multiplex PCR reads anew with MiXCR; each CDR3 protein has one entry. The data contain 400,000 or so distinct CDR3 sequences, around 21% of them singletons. The specimen comprised peripheral blood mononuclear cells (PBMCs), sampled when the disease was refractory, from a patient treated with antithyroid drugs. The source is a female donor with Graves disease.

The rearrangement uses TRBV28 and TRBJ1-1, with D possibly TRBD1 on 5 matching bases. CDR1 MDHEN and CDR2 SYDVKM come from the germline V gene. The CDR3 has 11 residues. V lost 7 bases and J 3 bases, leaving 6 bases between the germline ends. This CDR3 is CASIRDTEAFF. CDR3 DNA sequence: TGTGCCAGCATCAGGGACACTGAAGCTTTCTTT.

As concerns this clonotype: At one end, the junction sequence differs from germline, possibly due to a read error. The chain joins TRBV12-3 or TRBV12-4 to TRBJ1-1, with a possible D match to TRBD1 (6 bases). The CDR3 is made up of 12 amino acids. The CDR3, as DNA: TGTGCCAGCAGTACATCGGGGACACCTGGAGCGTTT. Protein product: CASSTSGTPGAF.

This clonotype has more than one count but fewer than ten. The gene calls are TRBV4-1 and TRBJ2-7; D call uncertain. The V and J ends lost 2 bases and 5 bases respectively, with 10 bases between them. Germline V CDR1 and CDR2: MGHRA, YSYEKL. This CDR3 comprises 13 residues. The CDR3 loop is CASSQLAGNEQYF. The CDR3 DNA reads TGCGCCAGCAGCCAATTGGCCGGCAACGAGCAGTACTTC.

This clonotype came up many times. V is TRBV9 and J is TRBJ1-4, with a possible D match to TRBD1 (5 bases). Germline CDR1 SGDLS, CDR2 YYNGEE. This CDR3 spans 14 amino acids. The V gene lost 2 bases and the J gene lost 6 bases, with 11 bases spanning the gap. CDR3 residues: CASSVGDSDEKLFF. The CDR3 DNA sequence: TGTGCCAGCAGCGTTGGGGACTCGGATGAAAAACTGTTTTTT.

The rearrangement links TRBV7-2 to TRBJ2-7; either TRBD1 or TRBD2 may supply D (5 bases each). Between the trimmed V and J ends, which lost 5 bases and 7 bases, there was a span of 15 bases. The V gene's germline CDR1 is SGHTA and CDR2 FQGNSA. The CDR3 has 13 residues. CDR3 sequence (DNA): TGTGCCAGCAGCCGAAGGGACGTTTTGGAGCAGTACTTC. This encodes CASSRRDVLEQYF.

This clonotype was seen more than once but under ten times. The chain carries TRBV18 and TRBJ2-5, with TRBD2 matching 10 bases. V gave up 1 base and J gave up 5 bases; unmatched junction bases: 16. Per germline, CDR1 KGHSH and CDR2 LQKENI. This CDR3 comprises 19 residues. In DNA form, the CDR3 reads TGTGCCAGCTCACCACTACCAACGAAAGCGGGAGGGAGTCGGGAGACCCAGTACTTC. Its protein is CASSPLPTKAGGSRETQYF. Variable domain in full (rest from reference TRBV18 and TRBJ2-5): NAGVMQNPRHLVRRRGQEARLRCSPMKGHSHVYWYRQLPEEGLKFMVYLQKENIIDESGMPKERFSAEFPKEGPSILRIQQVVRGDSAAYFCASSPLPTKAGGSRETQYFGPGTRLLVL.